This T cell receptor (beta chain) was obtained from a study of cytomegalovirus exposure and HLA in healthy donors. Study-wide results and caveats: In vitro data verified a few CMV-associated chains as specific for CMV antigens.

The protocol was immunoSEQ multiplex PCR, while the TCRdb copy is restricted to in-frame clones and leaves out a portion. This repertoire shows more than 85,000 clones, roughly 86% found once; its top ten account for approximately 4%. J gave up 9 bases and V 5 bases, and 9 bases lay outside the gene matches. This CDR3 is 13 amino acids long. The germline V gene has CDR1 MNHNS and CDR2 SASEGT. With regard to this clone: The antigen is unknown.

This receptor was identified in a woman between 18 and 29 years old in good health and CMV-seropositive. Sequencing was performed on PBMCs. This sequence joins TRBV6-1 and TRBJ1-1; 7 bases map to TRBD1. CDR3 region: CASSNRGPGQAFF. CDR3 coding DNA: TGTGCCAGCAGTAACAGGGGCCCAGGACAAGCTTTCTTT.